This TCR beta chain is from a study of PD-L1 blockade in urothelial cancer. Produced via immunoSEQ multiplex PCR; TCRdb's table is partial and in-frame only. The profile covers 25,000 to 35,000 clones, with roughly 83% appearing a single time and around 3.1% taken by the ten largest. Time point of the sample: peripheral blood 6 weeks after treatment start. The V segment lost 3 bases and the J segment 4 bases; nucleotides outside the gene matches: 5. The CDR3 covers 16 residues. CDR1 and CDR2 from the germline V gene are SGHTA and FQGNSA. V gene TRBV7-2 combines with J gene TRBJ2-3; 12 bases align to TRBD2. The material sequenced was PBMCs, taken around atezolizumab (anti-PD-L1) treatment. This clonotype originated in a man aged 65-85 years with urothelial cancer. This chain's CDR3 is CASSLLAGGRADTQYF. CDR3 nucleotides: TGTGCCAGCAGCTTGCTAGCGGGGGGGCGGGCAGATACGCAGTATTTT.